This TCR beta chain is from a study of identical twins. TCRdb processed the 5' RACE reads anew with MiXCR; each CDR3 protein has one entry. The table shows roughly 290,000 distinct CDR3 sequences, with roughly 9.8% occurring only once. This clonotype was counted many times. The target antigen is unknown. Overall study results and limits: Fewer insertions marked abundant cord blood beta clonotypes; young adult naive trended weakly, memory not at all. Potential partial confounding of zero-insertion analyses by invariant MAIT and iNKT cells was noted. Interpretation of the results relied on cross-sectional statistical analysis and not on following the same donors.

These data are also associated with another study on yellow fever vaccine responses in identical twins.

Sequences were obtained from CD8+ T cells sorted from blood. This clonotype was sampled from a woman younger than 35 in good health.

CDR3 in DNA: TGTGCCAGCAGCAATAGCGGGAGTTGGTACGAGCAGTACTTC. Encoded protein: CASSNSGSWYEQYF. The chain combines TRBV7-9 with TRBJ2-7, with TRBD2 identical over 9 bases. V trimming: 5 bases; J trimming: 4 bases; junction bases outside the gene matches: 6. This CDR3 contains 14 residues. From germline, CDR1 is SEHNR and CDR2 FQNEAQ (reference sequence).